Ten or more counts support the clone carrying this T cell receptor (beta chain). Its antigen remains unidentified. This CDR3 is built from 14 residues. Trimming shortened V by 3 bases and J by 4 bases, and 11 bases separated the two germline ends. Germline lookup yields CDR1 SGDLS and CDR2 YYNGEE. Unique molecular identifiers tagged individual cDNA molecules. MiXCR, applied by TCRdb to the 5' RACE reads, yields one record per CDR3 protein. The sample has around 70,000 distinct CDR3 sequences, around 12% seen once. The sample belongs to a study of early T cells in non-severe SARS-CoV-2 infection. Overall study context: The input, bulk RNA from unsorted whole blood, was sequenced, and chains were unpaired.

Study observations and caveats: CD4 and private specificities were missed by VDJdb matching, which favored anti-spike CD8 responses.

The chain employs TRBV9 and TRBJ1-5, with no clear D. This TCR was recovered from an adult who was a healthcare worker with PCR-confirmed SARS-CoV-2 infection or an uninfected control (not recorded which). The specimen was whole blood. CDR3 loop: CASSGEEGNQPQHF. Written as DNA, the CDR3 is TGTGCCAGCAGCGGGGAGGAGGGTAATCAGCCCCAGCATTTT. The full variable domain, its missing parts supplied by reference TRBV9 and TRBJ1-5, is DSGVTQTPKHLITATGQRVTLRCSPRSGDLSVYWYQQSLDQGLQFLIQYYNGEERAKGNILERFSAQQFPDLHSELNLSSLELGDSALYFCASSGEEGNQPQHFGDGTRLSIL.